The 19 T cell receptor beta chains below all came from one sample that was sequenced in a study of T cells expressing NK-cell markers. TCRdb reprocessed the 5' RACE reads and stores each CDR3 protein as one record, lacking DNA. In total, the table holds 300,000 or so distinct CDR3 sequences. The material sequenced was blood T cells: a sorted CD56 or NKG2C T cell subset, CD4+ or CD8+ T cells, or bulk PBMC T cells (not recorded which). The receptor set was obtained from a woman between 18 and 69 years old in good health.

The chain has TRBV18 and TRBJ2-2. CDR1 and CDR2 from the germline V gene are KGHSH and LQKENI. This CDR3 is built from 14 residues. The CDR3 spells CASSPLGDTGELFF.

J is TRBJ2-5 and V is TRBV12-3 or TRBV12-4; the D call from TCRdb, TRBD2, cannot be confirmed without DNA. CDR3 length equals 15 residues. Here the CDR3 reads CASSFFLAGSETQYF.

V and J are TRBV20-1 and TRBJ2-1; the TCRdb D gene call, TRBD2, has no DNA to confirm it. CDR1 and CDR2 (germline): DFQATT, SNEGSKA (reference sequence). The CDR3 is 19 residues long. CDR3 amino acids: CSAHSLAGPTLSSYNEQFF.

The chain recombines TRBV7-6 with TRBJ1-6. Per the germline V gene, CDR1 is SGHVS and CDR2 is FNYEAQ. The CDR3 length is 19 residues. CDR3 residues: CASSLGPGMAESYNSPLHF.

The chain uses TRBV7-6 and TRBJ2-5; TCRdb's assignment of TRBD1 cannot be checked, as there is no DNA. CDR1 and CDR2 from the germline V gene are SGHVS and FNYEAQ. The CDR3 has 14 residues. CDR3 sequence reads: CASSLRGAHETQYF. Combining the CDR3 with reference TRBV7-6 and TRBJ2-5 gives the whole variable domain GAGVSQSPRYKVTKRGQDVALRCDPISGHVSLYWYRQALGQGPEFLTYFNYEAQQDKSGLPNDRFSAERPEGSISTLTIQRTEQRDSAMYRCASSLRGAHETQYFGPGTRLLVL.

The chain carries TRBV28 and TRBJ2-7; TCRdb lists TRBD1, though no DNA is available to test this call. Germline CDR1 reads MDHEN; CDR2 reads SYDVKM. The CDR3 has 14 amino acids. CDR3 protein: CAIESGTESYEQYF.

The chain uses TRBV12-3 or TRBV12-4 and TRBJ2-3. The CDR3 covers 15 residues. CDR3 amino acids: CASSLLEDATDTQYF.

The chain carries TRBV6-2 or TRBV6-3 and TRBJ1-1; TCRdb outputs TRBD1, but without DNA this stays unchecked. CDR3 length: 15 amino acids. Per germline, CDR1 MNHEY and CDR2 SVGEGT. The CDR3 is CASSYSGQGRGEAFF.

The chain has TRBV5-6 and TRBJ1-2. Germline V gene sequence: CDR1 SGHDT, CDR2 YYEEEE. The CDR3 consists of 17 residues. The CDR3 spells CASSLVPQMRQLYGYTF.

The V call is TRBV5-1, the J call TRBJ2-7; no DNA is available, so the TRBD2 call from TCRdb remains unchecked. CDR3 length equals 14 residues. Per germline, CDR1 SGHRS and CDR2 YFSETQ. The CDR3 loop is CASSRGPPGGEQYF.

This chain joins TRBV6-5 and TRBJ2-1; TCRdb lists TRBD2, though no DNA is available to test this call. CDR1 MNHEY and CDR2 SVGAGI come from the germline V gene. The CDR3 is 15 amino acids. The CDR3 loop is CASSYRGLADNEQFF.

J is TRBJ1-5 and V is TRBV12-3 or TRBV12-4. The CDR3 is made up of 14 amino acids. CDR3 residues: CASSFFGTNQPQHF.

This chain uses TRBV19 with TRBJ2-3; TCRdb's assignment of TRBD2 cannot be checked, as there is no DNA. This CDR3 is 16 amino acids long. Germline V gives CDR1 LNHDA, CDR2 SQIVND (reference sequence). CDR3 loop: CASSRDSEISTDTQYF.

The CDR3 is CASSEGDSNQPQHF. The chain uses TRBV6-1 and TRBJ1-5; the D gene TCRdb calls, TRBD1, cannot be checked with no DNA. The germline gives CDR1 MNHNS, CDR2 SASEGT. This CDR3 is built from 14 residues.

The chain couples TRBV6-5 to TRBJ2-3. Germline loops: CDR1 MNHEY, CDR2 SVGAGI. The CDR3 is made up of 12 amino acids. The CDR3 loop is CAAISQTDTQYF.

CDR3 sequence: CASSPPGGYTDTQYF. The rearrangement joins TRBV4-1 to TRBJ2-3; without DNA, the TCRdb call of TRBD1 cannot be checked. The CDR3 contains 15 residues. The germline V gene encodes CDR1 MGHRA and CDR2 YSYEKL.

Here the CDR3 reads CASSLAGMQAGELFF. The J gene is TRBJ2-2, the V gene TRBV5-6. The CDR3 is made up of 15 amino acids. Germline V gene data show CDR1 as SGHDT and CDR2 as YYEEEE.

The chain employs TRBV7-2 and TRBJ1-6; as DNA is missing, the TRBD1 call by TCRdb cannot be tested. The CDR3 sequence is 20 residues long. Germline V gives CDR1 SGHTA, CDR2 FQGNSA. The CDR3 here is CASRGARGAQKSSYNSPLHF.

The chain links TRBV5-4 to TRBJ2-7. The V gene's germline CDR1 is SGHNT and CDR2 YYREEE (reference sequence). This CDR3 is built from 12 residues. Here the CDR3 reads CASSLNPYEQYF.